This TCR beta chain was recorded in a study of shared clonotypes between healthy human individuals (dated by TCRdb to 2019 to 2021). Broadly, across the study: The cohort comprised two women and a few men aged 18 to 49 years. Between about 0.8 and 9 billion PBMCs per donor were obtained by leukapheresis. Per donor, three plates each were used for CD4 naive and CD4 memory, two for CD8 naive, and one for CD8 memory. To estimate repertoire size and how much clonotype sharing occurs between individuals, the study deeply sequenced the blood TCR repertoires of several healthy adults. Different laboratories and diverse techniques were used to prepare libraries and sequence TCR repertoires, to increase sequencing depth and limit assay-specific biases. What the research found in general, with its limitations: Even with the large sequencing depth, rarefaction of the sorted-subset datasets indicated that sequencing was incomplete. When several donors were compared, the shared fraction of clonotypes was about 5.4% for naive CD4, roughly 3.4% for naive CD8, 2.3% for memory CD4, and around 0.4% for memory CD8. The small number of donors limited the genetic and exposure-history diversity represented. Naive subsets generally had larger estimated clonotype richness than memory subsets. Clonotypes shared by all four sorted-subset donors showed higher generation probabilities than non-shared clonotypes. Sampling was restricted to blood, and TCR repertoires in tissues likely differ from the TCR repertoires found in blood. Based on pairwise subsampling, the degree of clonotype sharing among donors was expected to be affected by sequencing depth.

Using the deep immunoSEQ assay, TCR CDR3 regions were amplified from genomic DNA by multiplex PCR. For each cell subset, the extracted genomic DNA was distributed evenly across all wells of several immunoSEQ 96-well plates, and each plate served as one replicate. For sorted subsets, each replicate PCR was loaded with roughly 200 ng genomic DNA, equivalent to approximately 27,000 T cell genomes. The purified libraries were quantified using a Qubit 3.0 fluorometer, sized with a Bioanalyzer 2100, and then quantified again using the KAPA Library Quantification kit. Each immunoSEQ 96-well plate was sequenced on its own single-read 150-cycle Illumina NextSeq 550 flow cell. In the authors' own workflow: The immunoSEQ output contained only junctional sequences without quality scores, so filtering could not match that applied to full-length reads. Sequences were annotated with PyIR, a Python wrapper for IgBLAST v1.9, and V/J genes and CDR3 were assigned using IMGT germline references. Any read was removed if the V/J assignment was weak (E-value above 1e-6), the CDR3 was missing, or the read contained stop codons, out-of-frame junctions, or ambiguous translated residues. V3J clonotypes were defined as sequences sharing an identical inferred V gene, J gene, and CDR3 amino acid sequence. Percentage overlap between repertoires was calculated by dividing the number of shared unique clonotypes by the size of the smaller repertoire. RTK rarefaction, the Chao1 estimator, and Recon v2.1 estimates of unobserved clonotypes were used to assess repertoire richness. Generation probabilities for all TCRbeta clonotypes obtained by the gDNA method from a handful of donors were computed using OLGA. In TCRdb, the immuneACCESS table is reduced to in-frame sequences with V and J assigned. These tables do not hold every clone; where another copy was compared, an unresolved V gene accounts for under half, and the others remain unexplained. V, J and clone size are those of that table, while D and trimming were read from the DNA. This sample lists fewer than 400,000 clones; under 80% were detected once. The ten top clones hold approximately 10% of the sample.

A note on this clone: Its antigen target is currently unknown. Per-base qualities were not stored, and no clone one base away is much larger.

Donors were healthy HIV-negative adults with no recently reported acute infections or vaccinations. All donors were Caucasian adults living in Nashville, Tennessee, USA. CD4+ T cells were enriched through magnetic negative selection, after which naive cells were positively selected on CD45RA and the remaining negative fraction served as the memory subset. After blood collection by leukapheresis, PBMCs were isolated using Ficoll-Histopaque density gradient centrifugation and then cryopreserved in the vapor phase of liquid nitrogen. Analytical flow cytometry was used to check the purity and quantity of every magnetically sorted T cell population. Genomic DNA was isolated from each sorted fraction and quantified by UV absorbance on a Nanodrop 2000c. The material sequenced was memory CD4+ T cells sorted from blood. Interpreted using the paper, the cell subset or site label stands for: CD45RA-negative fraction. This receptor was obtained from a young man in good health.

The DNA is TGTGCCAGCCAGGGAGGGCCCACAGATACGCAGTATTTT. Translated, it reads CASQGGPTDTQYF. The rearrangement combines TRBV5-4 with TRBJ2-3; 7 of the junction bases match TRBD2. According to the germline V gene (reference sequence), CDR1 reads SGHNT and CDR2 reads YYREEE. From cysteine to phenylalanine, the CDR3 is 13 amino acids long. Of all the DNA, just the CDR3 is kept, 39 bases in frame from base 1. The junction shows trimming of 7 bases on V and 2 bases on J, and the gene matches do not reach 4 bases of it.